Shown below are 32 T cell receptor beta chains from a single sample sequenced in a study of siplizumab effects on memory and regulatory T cells. The repertoire was sequenced with immunoSEQ multiplex PCR; TCRdb's copy has only in-frame clones and lacks some. The data show about 87,000 clones, roughly 94% seen once. Input material: non-Treg CD4+ T cells sorted from blood. The origin of the receptors is a human donor in good health.

The chain is built from TRBV18 and TRBJ1-2; tentative D call: TRBD1 (5 bases). CDR1 is KGHSH and CDR2 is LQKENI in the germline V gene. The CDR3 runs to 14 residues. Trimming took off 3 bases at V and 7 bases at J, with 15 bases between the two ends. This CDR3 is CASSPVREKAGYTF. DNA for the CDR3: TGTGCCAGCTCACCGGTCAGGGAAAAGGCTGGCTACACCTTC. Supplemented by reference TRBV18 and TRBJ1-2, the full variable domain reads NAGVMQNPRHLVRRRGQEARLRCSPMKGHSHVYWYRQLPEEGLKFMVYLQKENIIDESGMPKERFSAEFPKEGPSILRIQQVVRGDSAAYFCASSPVREKAGYTFGSGTRLTVV.

The chain combines TRBV29-1 with TRBJ2-1, with 10 bases aligning to TRBD2. The CDR3 has 12 residues. Germline CDR1 SQVTM, CDR2 ANQGSEA. V trimming: 7 bases; J trimming: 6 bases; junction bases outside the gene matches: 3. DNA of the CDR3: TGCAGCGCCTGGACTAGCGGCAATGAGCAGTTCTTC. It specifies CSAWTSGNEQFF.

This clone was counted only a few times. V usage is TRBV19 and J usage is TRBJ1-5; possible D gene TRBD1, 5 bases. Trimming left V 5 bases short and J 5 bases short, with 19 bases between. CDR3 size: 16 residues. The germline V gene has CDR1 LNHDA and CDR2 SQIVND (reference sequence). The CDR3 spells CASSVSMGRVDQPQHF. As DNA, the CDR3 is TGTGCCAGTAGTGTATCCATGGGCAGGGTCGATCAGCCCCAGCATTTT.

This chain joins TRBV5-1 and TRBJ2-3, with D possibly being TRBD2 (6 bases). V was shortened by 0 bases and J by 5 bases, with 16 bases between the two germline ends. The CDR3 consists of 16 residues. Germline V lookup: CDR1 SGHRS, CDR2 YFSETQ. Here the CDR3 DNA reads TGCGCCAGCAGCTTGGAGCCTAGCGTCGTTAAAGATACGCAGTATTTT. It encodes CASSLEPSVVKDTQYF.

This clone was recorded once. The chain is built from TRBV6-1 and TRBJ1-1; 7 nucleotides line up with TRBD1. Germline trimming cut 7 bases from V and 6 bases from J; bases unmatched to any gene: 11. This CDR3 is built from 14 residues. CDR1 MNHNS and CDR2 SASEGT come from the germline V gene. This chain's CDR3 is CASIPGGGAAEAFF. The CDR3 DNA is TGTGCCAGCATACCGGGAGGGGGCGCCGCTGAAGCTTTCTTT.

This clone was seen only once. J is TRBJ1-1 and V is TRBV6-1; no definite D call. Trimming took 6 bases from V and 4 from J, leaving 3 bases between them. CDR1 is MNHNS, CDR2 SASEGT, per germline. The CDR3 is 10 residues long. CDR3 sequence: CASRATEAFF. CDR3 nucleotide sequence: TGTGCCAGCAGGGCCACTGAAGCTTTCTTT.

J is TRBJ1-1 and V is TRBV5-4; perhaps TRBD1 as D (6 bases). The V gene lost 0 bases and the J gene lost 5 bases, with 14 bases spanning the gap. CDR1 SGHNT and CDR2 YYREEE come from the germline V gene (reference sequence). The CDR3 length is 15 residues. The CDR3 DNA reads TGTGCCAGCAGCTTGGGCCGGGGGCAGTGGACTGAAGCTTTCTTT. This encodes CASSLGRGQWTEAFF.

The chain's CDR3 is CASSLAGSVQRNEQFF. In nucleotides, the CDR3 is TGCGCCAGCAGCTTGGCCGGTAGCGTCCAGAGGAATGAGCAGTTCTTC. The gene calls are TRBV5-1 and TRBJ2-1; possible D gene TRBD2, 5 bases. Germline values: CDR1 SGHRS, CDR2 YFSETQ. CDR3 length equals 16 residues. V lost 0 bases to trimming and J lost 7 bases, with 17 bases between them.

This chain joins TRBV14 and TRBJ1-1; 7 bases align to TRBD1. The CDR3 consists of 15 residues. Germline V gene lookup returns CDR1 SGHDN and CDR2 FVKESK. V shed 0 bases, J shed 4 bases, and the junction held 5 bases outside the gene matches. The CDR3 coding sequence is TGTGCCAGCAGCCAAGATTGGGCAGGGGGCACTGAAGCTTTCTTT. It encodes CASSQDWAGGTEAFF.

In this sample, this clone turned up once. The rearrangement links TRBV6-5 to TRBJ1-4, with D possibly being TRBD1 (5 bases). V was clipped by 5 bases and J by 4 bases, with 11 bases between them. The CDR3 is 14 residues long. The V gene's germline CDR1 is MNHEY and CDR2 SVGAGI. CDR3 coding DNA: TGTGCCAGCAGTCCGGGGGGACTTAATGAAAAACTGTTTTTT. It codes for CASSPGGLNEKLFF.

The V and J genes are TRBV9 and TRBJ1-2, with TRBD1 as a possible D gene (6 bases). The CDR3 sequence is 13 residues long. The germline V and J ends were trimmed by 4 bases and 5 bases, with 12 bases remaining between them. CDR1 is SGDLS, CDR2 YYNGEE, per germline. The CDR3 DNA reads TGTGCCAGCAGCCCAACGCAGGGGTATGGCTACACCTTC. It encodes CASSPTQGYGYTF.

J is TRBJ1-5 and V is TRBV7-2, with D maybe TRBD1 (6 bases). The V gene's germline CDR1 is SGHTA and CDR2 FQGNSA. Trimming removed 4 bases at V and 3 bases at J, with 10 bases between. The CDR3 has 14 residues. This CDR3 is CASSSRDNNQPQHF. The CDR3 DNA is TGTGCCAGCAGCTCCCGGGACAACAATCAGCCCCAGCATTTT.

The chain employs TRBV10-3 and TRBJ1-5; possible D gene TRBD1, 5 bases. Looked up from germline, CDR1 is ENHRY and CDR2 is SYGVKD. V lost 2 bases and J 5 bases, leaving 10 bases between the germline ends. The CDR3 totals 14 residues. The CDR3 region is CAISEGRGDQPQHF. The CDR3 coding sequence is TGTGCCATCAGTGAGGGCCGGGGGGATCAGCCCCAGCATTTT.

This chain uses TRBV5-6 with TRBJ2-7, with unresolved D. Germline V gene sequence: CDR1 SGHDT, CDR2 YYEEEE. The CDR3 consists of 15 residues. The V gene lost 0 bases and the J gene lost 4 bases, with 14 bases spanning the gap. The CDR3 bases are TGTGCCAGCAGCTTGGCCGGTAAGGACGGTTACGAGCAGTACTTC. Its protein product is CASSLAGKDGYEQYF. The full variable domain, completed using reference TRBV5-6 and TRBJ2-7, is DAGVTQSPTHLIKTRGQQVTLRCSPKSGHDTVSWYQQALGQGPQFIFQYYEEEERQRGNFPDRFSGHQFPNYSSELNVNALLLGDSALYLCASSLAGKDGYEQYFGPGTRLTVT.

This chain joins TRBV6-6 and TRBJ1-5; 9 nucleotides line up with TRBD1. In germline, CDR1 is MNHNY, CDR2 SVGAGI (reference sequence). J gave up 5 bases and V 5 bases, and 4 bases lay outside the gene matches. CDR3 length equals 14 residues. For the CDR3, the DNA is TGTGCCAGCAGTCAAACAGGGGGCTATCAGCCCCAGCATTTT. It codes for CASSQTGGYQPQHF.

This chain uses TRBV7-9 with TRBJ2-1, with unresolved D. Trimming took 5 bases from V and 7 from J, leaving 6 bases between them. The CDR3 runs to 11 residues. Germline CDR1 reads SEHNR; CDR2 reads FQNEAQ (reference sequence). The CDR3: CASSPKNEQFF. CDR3 nucleotide sequence: TGTGCCAGCAGCCCAAAAAATGAGCAGTTCTTC.

The chain employs TRBV18 and TRBJ1-1; TRBD1 matches at 8 bases. Germline values: CDR1 KGHSH, CDR2 LQKENI. V lost 3 bases, J lost 6 bases, and 6 bases stayed unmatched. The CDR3 has 14 residues. This CDR3 reads CASSPLGQGAEAFF. In DNA form, the CDR3 reads TGTGCCAGCTCACCCCTCGGACAGGGCGCTGAAGCTTTCTTT.

About this clone: The sample has other DNA sequences that encode this CDR3 too. The CDR3 sequence is CASSVGTGTDTQYF. The CDR3 coding sequence is TGTGCCAGCAGCGTTGGGACAGGGACAGATACGCAGTATTTT. The chain combines TRBV9 with TRBJ2-3; 9 bases line up with TRBD1. Germline loops: CDR1 SGDLS, CDR2 YYNGEE. The CDR3 extends over 14 amino acids. V lost 2 bases and J lost 3; bases outside the gene matches: 1.

The count of this clone is one. The chain links TRBV27 to TRBJ2-5; D is tentatively TRBD1 or TRBD2 (5 bases each). The DNA end is a closer match to TRBJ2-7, so the J assignment may be wrong. There are 16 residues in the CDR3. In germline, CDR1 is MNHEY, CDR2 SMNVEV (reference sequence). CDR3 sequence reads: CASSLSGTDGGYEQYF. The CDR3 region has the DNA TGTGCCAGCAGTTTATCGGGGACGGACGGTGGTTACGAGCAGTACTTC.

The chain carries TRBV30 and TRBJ1-5; 7 bases align to TRBD1. V was pared by 3 bases and J by 5 bases, with 10 bases of the junction left unmatched. CDR1 and CDR2 from the germline V gene are GTSNPN and SVGIG (reference sequence). The CDR3 is 15 amino acids. The CDR3 nucleotides read TGTGCCTGGAGGCCCCGGGACAGCCAGTATCAGCCCCAGCATTTT. Protein product: CAWRPRDSQYQPQHF.

This chain joins TRBV11-2 and TRBJ1-6, with 7 nucleotides matching TRBD1. Trimming cost V 5 bases and J 8 bases; bases outside gene matches: 3. The CDR3 has 13 residues. CDR1 and CDR2 from the germline V gene are SGHAT and FQNNGV. CDR3 residues: CASSPTGDSPLHF. Written as DNA, the CDR3 is TGTGCCAGCAGCCCAACAGGGGATTCACCCCTCCACTTT.

This clone came up once. This chain joins TRBV19 and TRBJ1-1, with 8 bases lining up with TRBD1. V trimming: 5 bases; J trimming: 1 base; junction bases outside the gene matches: 12. Germline CDR1 and CDR2: LNHDA and SQIVND (reference sequence). CDR3 size: 17 residues. Here the CDR3 DNA reads TGTGCCAGTAGTCCCTACAGGGGGACAAGCCCGAACACTGAAGCTTTCTTT. Protein sequence: CASSPYRGTSPNTEAFF.

The chain is built from TRBV7-8 and TRBJ1-1; perhaps TRBD1 as D (6 bases). V dropped 3 bases and J dropped 5 bases, with 13 bases sitting between them. Germline V gene sequence: CDR1 SGHVS, CDR2 FQNEAQ. The CDR3 extends over 14 amino acids. The chain's CDR3 is CASSLRGAWTEAFF. The CDR3 DNA reads as TGTGCCAGCAGCTTGAGGGGGGCTTGGACTGAAGCTTTCTTT.

This clone appeared a few times. J is TRBJ2-5 and V is TRBV25-1; the D is unclear. The V gene lost 4 bases and the J gene lost 0 bases, with 9 bases spanning the gap. The germline gives CDR1 MGHDK, CDR2 SYGVNS. There are 14 residues in the CDR3. The CDR3, as DNA: TGTGCCAGCAGTGCGCGGAGCTACCAAGAGACCCAGTACTTC. It specifies CASSARSYQETQYF.

V gene TRBV7-3 combines with J gene TRBJ1-2, with 9 bases that match TRBD1. Germline loops: CDR1 SGHTA, CDR2 FQGTGA. The CDR3 runs 16 residues. The V and J ends lost 5 bases and 6 bases, in that order; junction bases with no gene match: 13. CDR3 DNA sequence: TGTGCCAGCAGCCGCGATTCTACAGGGGGCAAAGATGGCTACACCTTC. The encoded protein is CASSRDSTGGKDGYTF.

The chain is built from TRBV29-1 and TRBJ2-1, with D perhaps matching TRBD1 or TRBD2 (6 bases each). The CDR3 spans 12 residues. The ends were cut back, 7 bases at V and 3 bases at J, with 10 bases in the middle. CDR1 and CDR2 from the germline V gene are SQVTM and ANQGSEA. Here the CDR3 DNA reads TGCAGCGGGGGGGCCGGCTACAATGAGCAGTTCTTC. Translated, it gives CSGGAGYNEQFF.

A note on this clone: Within the sample, other DNA sequences also encode this same CDR3. The chain uses TRBV7-3 and TRBJ1-6; 7 bases match TRBD1. V shed 5 bases and J 7 bases; nucleotides not matched to a gene: 5. The CDR3 is 14 residues long. CDR1 and CDR2 from the germline V gene are SGHTA and FQGTGA. CDR3 bases: TGTGCCAGCAGCCCCGGGACAGAGAATTCACCCCTCCACTTT. Its protein product is CASSPGTENSPLHF.

In DNA form, the CDR3 reads TGTGCCAGCAGCGATAGGCGTGTGGCCTACAATGAGCAGTTCTTC. This sequence encodes CASSDRRVAYNEQFF. The chain has TRBV5-6 and TRBJ2-1, with D uncertain. Germline V lookup: CDR1 SGHDT, CDR2 YYEEEE. Trimming stripped 4 bases from V and 2 bases from J, with 13 bases between. The CDR3 covers 15 residues.

This chain joins TRBV18 and TRBJ1-5, with D uncertain. Germline CDR1 and CDR2: KGHSH and LQKENI. CDR3 length equals 12 residues. Trimming cost V 4 bases and J 5 bases, with 6 bases left between them. CDR3 region: CASSRADQPQHF. The CDR3 DNA reads as TGTGCCAGCTCACGCGCCGATCAGCCCCAGCATTTT.

J is TRBJ1-2 and V is TRBV7-2; TRBD1 might be the D (5 bases). V lost 5 bases, J lost 8 bases, and 27 bases lay in between. This CDR3 spans 17 amino acids. Germline assignment: CDR1 SGHTA and CDR2 FQGNSA. CDR3 loop: CASSRTTDWGRRGGYTF. Here the CDR3 DNA reads TGTGCCAGCAGCCGTACCACGGACTGGGGCCGGCGGGGAGGCTACACCTTC. Variable domain in full (rest from reference TRBV7-2 and TRBJ1-2): GAGVSQSPSNKVTEKGKDVELRCDPISGHTALYWYRQSLGQGLEFLIYFQGNSAPDKSGLPSDRFSAERTGGSVSTLTIQRTQQEDSAVYLCASSRTTDWGRRGGYTFGSGTRLTVV.

The rearrangement uses TRBV4-2 and TRBJ1-5, with 7 positions matching TRBD1. CDR1 is LGHNA, CDR2 YNFKEQ, per germline. This CDR3 contains 16 residues. Losses at the gene ends were 2 bases for V and 4 bases for J; bases not matched to a gene: 8. CDR3 nucleotides: TGTGCCAGCAGCCAATCGTTGGGACAGCTAAATCAGCCCCAGCATTTT. Protein product: CASSQSLGQLNQPQHF.

This chain uses TRBV12-1 with TRBJ2-1; the table's D call TRBD2 went unverified against the DNA. TRBV12-1 corresponds to a pseudogene. CDR3 length: 13 residues. CDR3 sequence (DNA): TGTGCCAGCAGCTGCTACTACGGGAATGAGCAGTTCTTC. Its protein is CASSCYYGNEQFF.